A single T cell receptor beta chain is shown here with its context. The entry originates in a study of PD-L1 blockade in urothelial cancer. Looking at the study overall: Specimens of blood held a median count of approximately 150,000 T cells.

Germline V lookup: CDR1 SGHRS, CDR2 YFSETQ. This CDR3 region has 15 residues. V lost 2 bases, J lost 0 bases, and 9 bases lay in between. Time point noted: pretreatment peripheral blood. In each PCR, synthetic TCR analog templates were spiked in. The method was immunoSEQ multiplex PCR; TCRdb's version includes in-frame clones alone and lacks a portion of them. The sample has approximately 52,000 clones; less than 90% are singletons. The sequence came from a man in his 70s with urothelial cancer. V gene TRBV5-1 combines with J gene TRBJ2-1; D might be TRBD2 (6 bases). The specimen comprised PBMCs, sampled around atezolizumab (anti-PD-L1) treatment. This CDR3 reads CASSFDGSSYNEQFF. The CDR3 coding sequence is TGCGCCAGCAGCTTTGACGGGAGCTCCTACAATGAGCAGTTCTTC.